This T cell receptor (beta chain) was sequenced in a study of human T cells and chemical hapten exposure. Study information: The study patch tested 0.01% DPC on the upper back and read results at 6 days.

Regarding time point: patch test 2, 6 weeks after DPC sensitization. Stated treatment: therapeutic diphenylcyclopropenone sensitization with weekly scalp DPC. MiXCR, run by TCRdb on the RACE reads, gives a single entry per CDR3 protein. The table includes some 80,000 distinct CDR3 sequences, around 10% detected once. This CDR3 contains 14 residues. V was pared by 6 bases and J by 3 bases, with 17 bases between. CDR1 and CDR2 (germline): DFQATT, SNEGSKA (reference sequence). The sample here was whole blood, taken in connection with sensitization to the hapten diphenylcyclopropenone (DPC). The chain combines TRBV20-1 with TRBJ2-5, with D tentatively TRBD2 (7 bases). This clonotype was obtained from a young man with alopecia areata. Some clones in this sample may be carry-over from other donors' samples. DNA for the CDR3: TGCAGTGCCCCACCGAGGGGGGGAAAAGAGACCCAGTACTTC. Its protein is CSAPPRGGKETQYF.